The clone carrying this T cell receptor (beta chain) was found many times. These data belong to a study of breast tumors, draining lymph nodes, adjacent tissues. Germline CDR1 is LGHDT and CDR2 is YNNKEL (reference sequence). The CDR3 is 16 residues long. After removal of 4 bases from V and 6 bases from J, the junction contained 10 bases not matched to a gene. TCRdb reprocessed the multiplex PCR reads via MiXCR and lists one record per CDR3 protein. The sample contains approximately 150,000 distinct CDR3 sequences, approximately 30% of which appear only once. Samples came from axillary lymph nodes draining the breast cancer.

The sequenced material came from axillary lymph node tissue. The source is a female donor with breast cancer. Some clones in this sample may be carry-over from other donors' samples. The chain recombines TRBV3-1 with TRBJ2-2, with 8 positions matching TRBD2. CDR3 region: CASSLLGTRNSGELFF. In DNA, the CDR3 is TGTGCCAGCAGCCTTTTAGGGACTAGAAACTCCGGGGAGCTGTTTTTT.